Following are 10 T cell receptor beta chains from one sample sequenced in a study of cytomegalovirus exposure and HLA in healthy donors. The PCR made use of 60 Vbeta and 13 Jbeta primers. This table comes from immunoSEQ multiplex PCR, and its TCRdb copy is limited to in-frame clones, with some not included. The profile shows some 170,000 clones, approximately 80% of them singletons. Sample: PBMCs. The receptors were gathered from a young woman in good health and CMV-seropositive.

CDR3 region: CASSRGRALGNTEAFF. The DNA of the CDR3 is TGTGCCAGCAGCCGGGGAAGGGCACTAGGGAACACTGAAGCTTTCTTT. The rearrangement uses TRBV14 and TRBJ1-1; D not resolved. The germline V and J ends were trimmed by 4 bases and 1 base, with 16 bases remaining between them. The CDR3 runs to 16 residues. Germline V gives CDR1 SGHDN, CDR2 FVKESK.

The V gene is TRBV7-9, the J gene TRBJ2-1, with TRBD2 identical over 11 bases. This CDR3 spans 16 amino acids. Germline V lookup: CDR1 SEHNR, CDR2 FQNEAQ (reference sequence). Germline trimming cut 5 bases from V and 7 bases from J; bases unmatched to any gene: 10. CDR3 in DNA: TGTGCCAGCAGCCCCAGGCTAGCGGGGGGCCGGAATGAGCAGTTCTTC. It encodes CASSPRLAGGRNEQFF.

Written as DNA, the CDR3 is TGTGCCAGCTCACCTGGACAGGGGCGGAACACTGAAGCTTTCTTT. It yields the protein CASSPGQGRNTEAFF. The V call is TRBV18, the J call TRBJ1-1; the match to TRBD1 covers 9 bases. Trimming at V came to 3 bases and at J to 1 base, leaving 3 bases not matched to a gene. Germline V gives CDR1 KGHSH, CDR2 LQKENI. This CDR3 is 15 amino acids long.

V and J are TRBV5-1 and TRBJ1-2, with 10 bases lining up with TRBD1. V shed 5 bases and J 3 bases; nucleotides not matched to a gene: 4. This CDR3 spans 14 amino acids. Germline assignment: CDR1 SGHRS and CDR2 YFSETQ. The DNA for the CDR3 is TGCGCCAGCAGACCGGGACAGGGGTACTATGGCTACACCTTC. It translates to CASRPGQGYYGYTF.

Note on this clone: Different DNA sequences within this sample yield the same CDR3. The rearrangement joins TRBV5-1 to TRBJ2-1, with D possibly matching TRBD1 (6 bases). The CDR3 has 14 amino acids. Deletions cut 4 bases from V and 4 bases from J, with 12 bases between. Germline-derived CDR1 and CDR2 are SGHRS and YFSETQ. CDR3 in DNA: TGCGCCAGCAGCCTACGACAGGATTACAATGAGCAGTTCTTC. Protein: CASSLRQDYNEQFF.

The V gene is TRBV10-3, the J gene TRBJ2-2; TRBD2 might be the D (6 bases). Per the germline V gene, CDR1 is ENHRY and CDR2 is SYGVKD. The CDR3 has 17 amino acids. V was cut by 8 bases and J by 0 bases, with 19 bases left in between. CDR3 coding DNA: TGTGCCATCGGCAGAACGAGTCGGGGGACGAACACCGGGGAGCTGTTTTTT. Translation: CAIGRTSRGTNTGELFF.

CDR3: CASSPSAASGGASTDTQYF. The CDR3 region has the DNA TGTGCCAGCAGCCCCTCGGCGGCTAGCGGGGGAGCTAGCACAGATACGCAGTATTTT. The V call is TRBV4-2, the J call TRBJ2-3; TRBD2 matches 10 bases. CDR3 size: 19 residues. Germline CDR1 LGHNA, CDR2 YNFKEQ. After removal of 4 bases from V and 0 bases from J, the junction contained 13 bases not matched to a gene.

The chain uses TRBV6-6 and TRBJ2-5, with D unresolved. The CDR3 sequence is 14 residues long. CDR1 and CDR2 (germline): MNHNY, SVGAGI (reference sequence). Trimming removed 6 bases from V and 2 bases from J, with 13 bases in between. CDR3 DNA: TGTGCCAGCAGCTCCATTTATGAGCAAGAGACCCAGTACTTC. Translated: CASSSIYEQETQYF.

This clone appeared a single time. Mismatch with germline at one junction end may stem from a read error. The rearrangement joins TRBV15 to TRBJ2-6, with D tentatively TRBD1 (5 bases). In germline, CDR1 is LNHNV, CDR2 YYDKDF (reference sequence). This CDR3 is built from 15 residues. The CDR3 DNA reads TGTGCCACCAGCAGAGCAGCCCCTGGGGCCAACGGCCTGACTTTC. Amino acid sequence: CATSRAAPGANGLTF.

A few counts support this clone. The J gene is TRBJ2-7, the V gene TRBV5-5; TRBD1 matches 8 bases. Losses at the gene ends were 6 bases for V and 4 bases for J; bases not matched to a gene: 15. The CDR3 is made up of 16 amino acids. From germline, CDR1 is SGHKS and CDR2 YYEKEE (reference sequence). The CDR3 bases are TGTGCCAGCAACCCTTTCACAGGGGGAAATAGGTACGAGCAGTACTTC. Translated: CASNPFTGGNRYEQYF. Full variable domain (remainder filled in from reference TRBV5-5 and TRBJ2-7): DAGVTQSPTHLIKTRGQQVTLRCSPISGHKSVSWYQQVLGQGPQFIFQYYEKEERGRGNFPDRFSARQFPNYSSELNVNALLLGDSALYLCASNPFTGGNRYEQYFGPGTRLTVT.